Listed here are 30 T cell receptor beta chains from one sample, sequenced in a study of CD8+CD57+ T cells in acquired aplastic anemia (dated by TCRdb to between 2018 and 2020). The sequencing machine was an Illumina HiSeq 2000. Genomic DNA served as template for TCR beta VDJ combination and CDR3 sequence profiling. The public sequencing data were trimmed at Q25 with fastp and processed into clonotypes with MiXCR by TCRdb, which kept only in-frame beta chains. A single entry per CDR3 protein holds the most common genes and DNA from its merged rows. The sample data list about 200,000 distinct CDR3 sequences, and more than 55% of these were observed just once. The ten largest clones capture 58% of the sample. Patients chosen for sequencing had shown expansion of CD8+CD57+ cells by flow cytometry. Input material: sorted CD4+, CD8+, or CD8+CD57+ T cells (not recorded which) from PBMCs. The receptors originated from a human donor with aplastic anemia.

This clonotype has a handful of counts. The CDR3 reads CATSSPPGQGMFF. The CDR3 coding sequence is TGTGCCACCAGCAGCCCACCGGGACAGGGTATGTTCTTC. The rearrangement links TRBV15 to TRBJ2-1; 9 bases fit TRBD1. Germline V lookup: CDR1 LNHNV, CDR2 YYDKDF (reference sequence). The length of the CDR3 is 13 residues. With 3 bases clipped from V and 15 bases from J, the junction kept 9 bases outside the gene matches. The whole variable domain, remainder taken from reference TRBV15 and TRBJ2-1, is DAMVIQNPRYQVTQFGKPVTLSCSQTLNHNVMYWYQQKSSQAPKLLFHYYDKDFNNEADTPDNFQSRRPNTSFCFLDIRSPGLGDTAMYLCATSSPPGQGMFFGPGTRLTVL.

The chain is built from TRBV20-1 and TRBJ2-1; TRBD2 matches at 14 bases. CDR3 length: 16 residues. The J segment lost 7 bases and the V segment lost 1 base, leaving 6 bases of the junction unmatched. Germline lookup yields CDR1 DFQATT and CDR2 SNEGSKA (reference sequence). CDR3 residues: CSARGGGLAGANEQFF. The CDR3 nucleotides are TGCAGTGCTAGAGGGGGGGGACTAGCGGGAGCGAATGAGCAGTTCTTC.

The chain is built from TRBV7-9 and TRBJ1-1; 9 nucleotides agree with TRBD1. Losses at the gene ends were 2 bases for V and 7 bases for J; bases not matched to a gene: 5. The CDR3 covers 14 residues. The germline gives CDR1 SEHNR, CDR2 FQNEAQ (reference sequence). The CDR3 region has the DNA TGTGCCAGCAGCTTAACAGGGGGCTCCCTTGAAGCTTTCTTT. Its translation is CASSLTGGSLEAFF.

This clonotype came up once. Its ends do not fully match the called genes, so a read error is possible. Here the CDR3 DNA reads TGTGCCAGCAGCTTAGCGGGACCGGCTAGAACTTCGGCCCTCTTC. This gives the protein CASSLAGPARTSALF. The rearrangement uses TRBV7-9 and TRBJ2-7, with D perhaps being TRBD1 or TRBD2 (5 bases each). Germline V gene sequence: CDR1 SEHNR, CDR2 FQNEAQ (reference sequence). The CDR3 is 15 residues long.

J is TRBJ2-7 and V is TRBV2; possibly TRBD1 for D (7 bases). The V and J ends lost 7 bases and 2 bases respectively, with 18 bases between them. Germline CDR1 is SNHLY and CDR2 is FYNNEI. The CDR3 is made up of 15 amino acids. CDR3 sequence reads: CASTSSVRGPYEQYF. Here the CDR3 DNA reads TGTGCCAGCACCTCTAGCGTGAGGGGGCCCTACGAGCAGTACTTC. Drawing the rest from reference TRBV2 and TRBJ2-7, the complete variable domain is EPEVTQTPSHQVTQMGQEVILRCVPISNHLYFYWYRQILGQKVEFLVSFYNNEISEKSEIFDDQFSVERPDGSNFTLKIRSTKLEDSAMYFCASTSSVRGPYEQYFGPGTRLTVT.

This clonotype has only a few counts. One junction end does not reproduce the germline sequence, and a read error may be involved. The chain carries TRBV27 and TRBJ1-2; maybe TRBD1 (5 bases). Germline V gene lookup returns CDR1 MNHEY and CDR2 SMNVEV (reference sequence). The CDR3 contains 14 residues. CDR3 sequence (DNA): TGTACCAGCAGTCCACTTGGGCAGGGTTATGGCTACACCTTC. Translated, it gives CTSSPLGQGYGYTF.

The genes are TRBV6-6 and TRBJ1-2, with D perhaps TRBD1 (5 bases). The CDR3 loop spans 12 amino acids. Trimming took 6 bases from V and 4 from J, leaving 9 bases between them. Germline V gene lookup returns CDR1 MNHNY and CDR2 SVGAGI (reference sequence). The CDR3 nucleotides are TGTGCCAGCAGAGGACACTCCTATGGCTACACCTTC. This gives the protein CASRGHSYGYTF.

This clonotype was detected many times. This chain uses TRBV6-4 with TRBJ2-1; D remains ambiguous. The V and J ends lost 0 bases and 2 bases respectively, with 11 bases between them. There are 16 residues in the CDR3. Germline CDR1 is MRHNA and CDR2 is SNTAGT. CDR3 nucleotides: TGTGCCAGCAGTGACTCGGTGGGGTTTGCCTACAATGAGCAGTTCTTC. It translates to CASSDSVGFAYNEQFF.

The rearrangement joins TRBV5-6 to TRBJ2-2, with D hard to call. V was shortened by 3 bases and J by 1 base, with 4 bases between the two germline ends. CDR1 and CDR2 from the germline V gene are SGHDT and YYEEEE. The CDR3 is 13 amino acids. The CDR3 here is CASSSGNTGELFF. CDR3 DNA: TGTGCCAGCAGCTCCGGGAACACCGGGGAGCTGTTTTTT.

Ten or more counts support this clonotype. The rearrangement joins TRBV19 to TRBJ2-2; D may be TRBD2 (5 bases). The CDR3 is 14 residues long. The V end lost 5 bases, the J end lost 5 bases, and 12 bases lay between the germline ends. The germline gives CDR1 LNHDA, CDR2 SQIVND (reference sequence). Here the CDR3 reads CASSDGIGTGELFF. In DNA, the CDR3 is TGTGCCAGTAGTGACGGGATAGGGACCGGGGAGCTGTTTTTT.

The rearrangement uses TRBV24-1 and TRBJ2-1; 8 bases fit TRBD1. Looked up from germline, CDR1 is KGHDR and CDR2 is SFDVKD. Losses at the gene ends were 2 bases for V and 0 bases for J; bases not matched to a gene: 11. CDR3 length: 19 residues. Here the CDR3 reads CATSDSLVRTGSSYNEQFF. The DNA for the CDR3 is TGTGCCACCAGTGATTCGCTAGTGCGGACAGGGTCCTCCTACAATGAGCAGTTCTTC.

This clonotype was seen just once. This chain connects TRBV15 to TRBJ1-2, with TRBD1 matching 12 bases. Trimming removed 2 bases from V and 4 bases from J; junction bases left unmatched: 8. Germline CDR1 and CDR2: LNHNV and YYDKDF (reference sequence). This CDR3 contains 17 residues. CDR3 DNA sequence: TGTGCCACCAGCAGACCATTTCCGGGACAGGGGGCCTATGGCTACACCTTC. Protein: CATSRPFPGQGAYGYTF.

Details on this clonotype: The junction and the germline gene differ at one end; a read error may be behind it. The chain has TRBV7-9 and TRBJ1-5; a weak D match, TRBD1 (5 bases). In germline, CDR1 is SEHNR, CDR2 FQNEAQ (reference sequence). The CDR3 has 12 residues. CDR3 coding DNA: TGTGCCAGCAGGAGGGGCAATCAGCCCCGGCATTTT. Translated, it gives CASRRGNQPRHF.

This clonotype was seen more than once but under ten times. The V gene is TRBV14, the J gene TRBJ2-3; maybe TRBD2 (6 bases). This CDR3 comprises 14 residues. The V end lost 3 bases, the J end lost 1 base, and 8 bases lay between the germline ends. The germline V gene has CDR1 SGHDN and CDR2 FVKESK. CDR3 sequence reads: CASSQGGGTDTQYF. For the CDR3, the DNA is TGTGCCAGCAGCCAGGGGGGAGGCACAGATACGCAGTATTTT.

This clonotype was observed many times. The chain links TRBV5-5 to TRBJ1-1; 9 bases agree with TRBD1. This CDR3 contains 14 residues. V was pared by 1 base and J by 5 bases, with 3 bases of the junction left unmatched. The V gene's germline CDR1 is SGHKS and CDR2 YYEKEE (reference sequence). This CDR3 is CASSLTGGGTEAFF. For the CDR3, the DNA is TGTGCCAGCAGCTTGACAGGGGGCGGAACTGAAGCTTTCTTT.

The table lists this clonotype with many counts. The V call is TRBV2, the J call TRBJ1-6; no clear D gene. There are 17 residues in the CDR3. CDR1 and CDR2 from the germline V gene are SNHLY and FYNNEI. V was trimmed by 2 bases and J by 6 bases, leaving 17 bases between them. CDR3 in amino acids: CASSETRPAWPNSPLHF. DNA for the CDR3: TGTGCCAGCAGTGAAACGAGGCCCGCGTGGCCTAATTCACCCCTCCACTTT.

The rearrangement uses TRBV25-1 and TRBJ2-7; perhaps D is TRBD1 or TRBD2 (6 bases each). Germline V lookup: CDR1 MGHDK, CDR2 SYGVNS. The germline V and J ends were trimmed by 5 bases and 2 bases, with 19 bases remaining between them. CDR3 size: 16 residues. CDR3 region: CASSTQRRDIPYEQYF. For the CDR3, the DNA is TGTGCCAGCAGTACCCAAAGGAGGGACATTCCCTACGAGCAGTACTTC.

This chain joins TRBV5-1 and TRBJ2-3; weak D call: TRBD2 (5 bases). The length of the CDR3 is 16 residues. V was trimmed by 3 bases and J by 2 bases, leaving 16 bases between them. Germline V gene data show CDR1 as SGHRS and CDR2 as YFSETQ. CDR3 DNA sequence: TGCGCCAGCAGCTCCGAGCGGACCCTATACACAGATACGCAGTATTTT. Protein: CASSSERTLYTDTQYF.

In this sample, this clonotype turned up a few times. V and J are TRBV5-1 and TRBJ2-3; D is possibly TRBD1 or TRBD2 (6 bases each). This CDR3 has 14 residues. CDR1 and CDR2 from the germline V gene are SGHRS and YFSETQ. Trimming stripped 4 bases from V and 5 bases from J, with 14 bases between. CDR3 nucleotides: TGCGCCAGCAGCCGGGCAGGGGAGGAAGATACGCAGTATTTT. This translates into CASSRAGEEDTQYF.

This rearrangement joins TRBV7-3 to TRBJ2-7; D is perhaps TRBD1 or TRBD2 (6 bases each). V lost 0 bases and J lost 5, with 14 bases in between. In germline, CDR1 is SGHTA, CDR2 FQGTGA. This CDR3 has 15 residues. The CDR3 here is CASSLTPGARHEQYF. The CDR3, as DNA: TGTGCCAGCAGCTTAACCCCGGGGGCGCGCCACGAGCAGTACTTC.

The genes are TRBV19 and TRBJ1-4, with D uncertain. V lost 7 bases and J 3 bases, leaving 9 bases between the germline ends. Germline CDR1 reads LNHDA; CDR2 reads SQIVND (reference sequence). The CDR3 consists of 13 residues. The chain's CDR3 is CASNESANEKLFF. The DNA of the CDR3 is TGTGCCAGTAACGAGTCGGCTAATGAAAAACTGTTTTTT.

The gene calls are TRBV5-1 and TRBJ1-1, with 7 bases matching TRBD1. Germline V lookup: CDR1 SGHRS, CDR2 YFSETQ. This CDR3 is 10 amino acids long. After removal of 0 bases from V and 14 bases from J, the junction contained 1 base not matched to a gene. CDR3 amino acids: CASSLATGFF. CDR3 sequence (DNA): TGCGCCAGCAGCTTGGCGACAGGGTTCTTT.

This clonotype occurred a few times. The CDR3 protein is CASSPHGLAADTQYF. Written as DNA, the CDR3 is TGTGCCAGCAGCCCCCACGGACTAGCAGCGGATACGCAGTATTTT. J is TRBJ2-3 and V is TRBV7-3; TRBD2 aligns across 8 bases. The germline V gene encodes CDR1 SGHTA and CDR2 FQGTGA. This CDR3 has 15 residues. V trimming: 5 bases; J trimming: 6 bases; junction bases outside the gene matches: 10. Filled out from reference TRBV7-3 and TRBJ2-3, the complete variable domain reads GAGVSQTPSNKVTEKGKYVELRCDPISGHTALYWYRQSLGQGPEFLIYFQGTGAADDSGLPNDRFFAVRPEGSVSTLKIQRTERGDSAVYLCASSPHGLAADTQYFGPGTRLTVL.

The V and J genes are TRBV12-3 or TRBV12-4 and TRBJ1-1; 10 bases line up with TRBD1. CDR3 length equals 14 residues. The V segment lost 5 bases and the J segment 6 bases; nucleotides outside the gene matches: 6. The CDR3 loop reads CASSRGQGRAEAFF. The CDR3 nucleotides are TGTGCCAGCAGTCGGGGACAGGGGAGGGCTGAAGCTTTCTTT.

The rearrangement links TRBV15 to TRBJ2-6; D is undetermined. CDR3 length: 16 residues. The germline CDR1 and CDR2 sequences are LNHNV and YYDKDF (reference sequence). The V and J ends lost 6 bases and 4 bases respectively, with 16 bases between them. The CDR3 sequence: CATSSHSGSGANVLTF. The CDR3 coding sequence is TGTGCCACCAGTAGTCATTCTGGGTCCGGGGCCAACGTCCTGACTTTC.

The chain has TRBV4-1 and TRBJ2-7; D possibly corresponds to TRBD2 (6 bases). Between the trimmed V and J ends, which lost 4 bases and 6 bases, there was a span of 13 bases. Germline V lookup: CDR1 MGHRA, CDR2 YSYEKL. The CDR3 consists of 13 residues. The CDR3 reads CASSLSQGLEQYF. CDR3 DNA: TGCGCCAGCAGCCTATCCCAGGGACTCGAGCAGTACTTC.

The rearrangement joins TRBV30 to TRBJ2-3; no reliable D call. Looked up from germline, CDR1 is GTSNPN and CDR2 is SVGIG (reference sequence). Deletions cut 1 base from V and 0 bases from J, with 11 bases between. The CDR3 contains 15 residues. The DNA of the CDR3 is TGTGCCTGGAGTGCACATACGGGTAGCACAGATACGCAGTATTTT. It yields the protein CAWSAHTGSTDTQYF.

This clonotype has a handful of counts. This chain connects TRBV19 to TRBJ2-7; D is possibly TRBD1 (6 bases). This CDR3 contains 13 residues. V shed 3 bases and J shed 5 bases, with 11 bases lying between them. The germline V gene encodes CDR1 LNHDA and CDR2 SQIVND (reference sequence). CDR3 residues: CASSIWDNDEQYF. Written as DNA, the CDR3 is TGTGCCAGTAGTATTTGGGACAACGACGAGCAGTACTTC.

This clonotype was seen a handful of times. The chain links TRBV7-9 to TRBJ2-3; D may match TRBD1 or TRBD2 (5 bases each). Trimming removed 8 bases at V and 0 bases at J, with 12 bases between. Germline loops: CDR1 SEHNR, CDR2 FQNEAQ (reference sequence). This CDR3 has 14 amino acids. The CDR3 sequence is CASRGPPSTDTQYF. The CDR3 nucleotides are TGTGCCAGCCGGGGACCCCCAAGCACAGATACGCAGTATTTT.

The chain has TRBV7-9 and TRBJ2-3; unclear D gene. Germline V lookup: CDR1 SEHNR, CDR2 FQNEAQ (reference sequence). The ends were cut back, 6 bases at V and 1 base at J, with 14 bases in the middle. The CDR3 is 15 residues long. CDR3 sequence reads: CASSPSPTRTDTQYF. CDR3 bases: TGTGCCAGCAGTCCCTCTCCGACGCGCACAGATACGCAGTATTTT. The whole variable domain, filled in from reference TRBV7-9 and TRBJ2-3, reads DTGVSQNPRHKITKRGQNVTFRCDPISEHNRLYWYRQTLGQGPEFLTYFQNEAQLEKSRLLSDRFSAERPKGSFSTLEIQRTEQGDSAMYLCASSPSPTRTDTQYFGPGTRLTVL.